This TCR beta chain appears in the sequencing data of a study of response to subunit inactivated influenza vaccine. Study-wide findings and caveats: That few new T cells are recruited by each seasonal influenza vaccination was the authors' suggestion.

V dropped 4 bases and J dropped 7 bases, with 28 bases sitting between them. This CDR3 spans 18 amino acids. The germline V gene has CDR1 LGHNA and CDR2 YNFKEQ. TCRdb recomputed calls from the RT-PCR reads with MiXCR, one row per CDR3 protein. The top ten clones hold roughly a tenth of a sample with around 850,000 distinct CDR3 sequences, approximately 17% of them seen once. With regard to this clonotype: The antigen is undetermined.

The source material was PBMCs from blood, sampled about 5 days after vaccination. The source of this sequence is a man in his fifties who received an inactivated influenza vaccine. This chain uses TRBV4-2 with TRBJ2-5, with D perhaps matching TRBD2 (9 bases). This CDR3 reads CASSPGQVPAGGLGTQYF. CDR3 bases: TGTGCCAGCAGCCCGGGACAGGTGCCAGCGGGGGGATTGGGGACCCAGTACTTC.